The 10 T cell receptor beta chains reported below all come from one sample, sequenced in a study of post-analysis software for immune sequencing data. Regarding the study as a whole: The five TRBV segments detected at higher frequency in patients than in controls included TRBV5-6, TRBV5-1 and TRBV20-1.

Antigens for these TCRs are unknown. The TCR beta cDNA libraries carried unique molecular identifiers. One entry per CDR3 protein, called by TCRdb with MiXCR from the PCR reads. The data show a few hundred thousand distinct CDR3 sequences, 34% seen once. The sample taken for sequencing was blood. These TCRs come from a girl aged 2-17 years with multiple sclerosis.

This clonotype turned up a few times. The chain links TRBV7-2 to TRBJ2-7; 7 nucleotides align to TRBD1. Looked up from germline, CDR1 is SGHTA and CDR2 is FQGNSA. The trim removed 5 bases at V and 4 bases at J, leaving 11 bases unmatched. This CDR3 region has 15 residues. The CDR3, as DNA: TGTGCCAGCAGCACAATACAACAGGGGCCGTACGAGCAGTACTTC. This gives the protein CASSTIQQGPYEQYF.

This chain links TRBV5-6 with TRBJ2-5; D might be TRBD1 (5 bases). This CDR3 is 14 amino acids long. Germline loops: CDR1 SGHDT, CDR2 YYEEEE. The V gene lost 5 bases and the J gene lost 5 bases, with 16 bases spanning the gap. The CDR3 DNA reads as TGTGCCAGCAGACATGACAGCGACGGCGAGACCCAGTACTTC. Translated, it gives CASRHDSDGETQYF.

The chain is built from TRBV6-6 and TRBJ2-2, with D tentatively TRBD1 (6 bases). The germline V and J ends were trimmed by 6 bases and 1 base, with 15 bases remaining between them. This CDR3 comprises 16 residues. The germline CDR1 and CDR2 sequences are MNHNY and SVGAGI (reference sequence). Here the CDR3 reads CASRTTGVRNTGELFF. The CDR3 DNA is TGTGCCAGCAGAACGACAGGAGTCAGGAACACCGGGGAGCTGTTTTTT.

This clonotype was counted between two and nine times. This rearrangement joins TRBV6-5 to TRBJ2-1; 7 bases are shared with TRBD2. V was clipped by 3 bases and J by 4 bases; unmatched bases: 3. This CDR3 has 14 amino acids. Germline values: CDR1 MNHEY, CDR2 SVGAGI. The CDR3 DNA sequence: TGTGCCAGCAGTTATGAAGCGGGATACAATGAGCAGTTCTTC. This gives the protein CASSYEAGYNEQFF.

This clonotype has more than one count but fewer than ten. The rearrangement links TRBV20-1 to TRBJ2-4; 10 bases agree with TRBD1. Unmatched junction bases numbered 6, after V lost 6 bases and J lost 1 base. The germline V gene encodes CDR1 DFQATT and CDR2 SNEGSKA (reference sequence). This CDR3 has 15 residues. CDR3 region: CSAGPGQGAKNIQYF. The CDR3 coding sequence is TGCAGTGCGGGCCCGGGACAGGGGGCCAAAAACATTCAGTACTTC.

This clonotype has more than one count but fewer than ten. This sequence joins TRBV28 and TRBJ2-1, with 9 bases fitting TRBD2. The V gene end was trimmed by 4 bases and the J gene end by 7 bases; junction bases not matched to a gene: 11. CDR3 size: 16 residues. Germline CDR1 is MDHEN and CDR2 is SYDVKM. Here the CDR3 DNA reads TGTGCCAGCAGTTCCGCCGCTAGCGGGGAGAGAAATGAGCAGTTCTTC. Its protein is CASSSAASGERNEQFF.

The table lists this clonotype with a few counts. The chain recombines TRBV5-1 with TRBJ2-7; TRBD1 agrees at 7 bases. CDR1 SGHRS and CDR2 YFSETQ come from the germline V gene. The trim removed 3 bases at V and 2 bases at J, leaving 8 bases unmatched. The CDR3 is 15 residues long. The chain's CDR3 is CASSYGTGTAYEQYF. The CDR3 DNA is TGCGCCAGCAGCTATGGTACCGGGACAGCCTACGAGCAGTACTTC.

The chain employs TRBV25-1 and TRBJ2-4; a weak D match, TRBD1 (6 bases). The last part of the DNA fits TRBJ2-7 better; the J call may be wrong. Germline CDR1 is MGHDK and CDR2 is SYGVNS. The CDR3 extends over 14 amino acids. Here the CDR3 DNA reads TGTGCCAGCAGTGTACAGGGAGACGGCTACGAGCAGTACTTC. Its translation is CASSVQGDGYEQYF.

The chain has TRBV7-3 and TRBJ1-1, with D perhaps matching TRBD1 (6 bases). Trimming took off 3 bases at V and 5 bases at J, with 10 bases between the two ends. Germline V gives CDR1 SGHTA, CDR2 FQGTGA. There are 13 residues in the CDR3. CDR3 loop: CASSLGAGTEAFF. The CDR3 nucleotides are TGTGCCAGCAGCTTGGGGGCCGGGACTGAAGCTTTCTTT.

In this sample, this clonotype turned up a few times. The rearrangement joins TRBV12-3 or TRBV12-4 to TRBJ2-1; 7 bases are shared with TRBD2. The junction had 8 bases not matched to a gene; V was cut back by 4 bases and J by 5 bases. There are 15 residues in the CDR3. CDR3 nucleotides: TGTGCCAGCAGTTCCTCGCGGACTAGTCACAATGAGCAGTTCTTC. Translated, it gives CASSSSRTSHNEQFF.